This passage covers 14 T cell receptor beta chains from one sample sequenced in a study of patients and donors after allogeneic stem cell transplantation. MiXCR, run by TCRdb on the RT-PCR reads, gives a single entry per CDR3 protein. The sample shows 11,000 or so distinct CDR3 sequences, about 25% of them seen only once. The source material was blood, either unsorted or a sorted T cell fraction (not recorded which). Receptors were obtained from a human donor who was either an allogeneic HSCT recipient or a stem cell or donor lymphocyte infusion donor (not recorded which). It is not recorded whose cells these are; they may come from a transplant donor.

This clonotype was counted many times. The chain links TRBV7-2 to TRBJ1-6, with D hard to call. This CDR3 is built from 14 residues. CDR1 and CDR2 (germline): SGHTA, FQGNSA. Trimming took 3 bases from V and 4 from J, leaving 7 bases between them. In nucleotides, the CDR3 is TGTGCCAGCAGCTTTCCCCAATATAATTCACCCCTCCACTTT. It is translated as CASSFPQYNSPLHF.

This clonotype was picked up a small number of times. V usage is TRBV15 and J usage is TRBJ1-2; TRBD1 matches at 8 bases. Trimming removed 2 bases from V and 2 bases from J; junction bases left unmatched: 10. This CDR3 is built from 17 residues. CDR1 is LNHNV, CDR2 YYDKDF, per germline (reference sequence). The chain's CDR3 is CATSRLLGQERNYGYTF. The DNA of the CDR3 is TGTGCCACCAGCAGACTTTTGGGACAGGAGAGGAACTATGGCTACACCTTC.

The chain is built from TRBV12-5 and TRBJ1-1; the D gene is possibly TRBD1 (5 bases). CDR3 length: 14 amino acids. Germline CDR1 reads LGHNT; CDR2 reads FRNRAP. V lost 7 bases and J 4 bases, leaving 16 bases between the germline ends. In DNA form, the CDR3 reads TGTGCTAGTGCCCAGATCTTGGGGGGCACTGAAGCTTTCTTT. It translates to CASAQILGGTEAFF. Full variable domain (remainder filled in from reference TRBV12-5 and TRBJ1-1): DARVTQTPRHKVTEMGQEVTMRCQPILGHNTVFWYRQTMMQGLELLAYFRNRAPLDDSGMPKDRFSAEMPDATLATLKIQPSEPRDSAVYFCASAQILGGTEAFFGQGTRLTVV.

CDR3 nucleotide sequence: TGTGCCAGCAGTTTGCTAGCGGGCCGCACAGATACGCAGTATTTT. Translating it yields CASSLLAGRTDTQYF. The rearrangement links TRBV12-3 or TRBV12-4 to TRBJ2-3; the match to TRBD2 covers 8 bases. The CDR3 length is 15 residues. J gave up 1 base and V 3 bases, and 3 bases lay outside the gene matches.

This chain uses TRBV3-1 with TRBJ2-7; D is unclear. The CDR3 extends over 15 amino acids. The V end was cut by 0 bases, the J end by 3 bases, with 12 bases between. Germline assignment: CDR1 LGHDT and CDR2 YNNKEL (reference sequence). The chain's CDR3 is CASSQDFSTLYEQYF. The DNA of the CDR3 is TGTGCCAGCAGCCAAGATTTCTCAACACTCTACGAGCAGTACTTC.

This clonotype showed up just a few times. V usage is TRBV28 and J usage is TRBJ1-5; 8 nucleotides match TRBD1. V lost 4 bases, J lost 2 bases, and 10 bases stayed unmatched. The CDR3 has 17 amino acids. Germline lookup yields CDR1 MDHEN and CDR2 SYDVKM. The DNA for the CDR3 is TGTGCCAGCAGTTCACCTCGGACAGGGATGCGCAATCAGCCCCAGCATTTT. Translated, it gives CASSSPRTGMRNQPQHF.

This clonotype turned up a few times. V is TRBV6-2 or TRBV6-3 and J is TRBJ2-7; possibly TRBD2 for D (5 bases). This CDR3 comprises 14 residues. With 7 bases removed from V and 5 bases from J, the gap between germline ends came to 18 bases. Per the germline V gene, CDR1 is MNHEY and CDR2 is SVGEGT. DNA of the CDR3: TGTGCCAGCACCACCCCCCGGGGATGGAACGAGCAGTACTTC. This gives the protein CASTTPRGWNEQYF.

The genes are TRBV20-1 and TRBJ1-5; TRBD1 might be the D (6 bases). V lost 3 bases and J lost 9, with 18 bases in between. This CDR3 contains 14 residues. Germline values: CDR1 DFQATT, CDR2 SNEGSKA (reference sequence). This CDR3 is CSARYLTGPSPQHF. The DNA for the CDR3 is TGCAGTGCTAGGTATTTGACAGGCCCTTCGCCCCAGCATTTT.

In this sample, this clonotype turned up a few times. CDR3 in DNA: TGCGCCAGCAGCTTGGAGGGACGCCCATATGGCTACACCTTC. Protein product: CASSLEGRPYGYTF. The V and J genes are TRBV5-1 and TRBJ1-2; TRBD1 might be the D (5 bases). The CDR3 is 14 amino acids. Trimming cost V 0 bases and J 5 bases, with 11 bases left between them. Germline lookup yields CDR1 SGHRS and CDR2 YFSETQ.

In its sample, this clonotype was seen a few times. This chain joins TRBV12-3 or TRBV12-4 and TRBJ1-5; D is possibly TRBD1 (6 bases). This CDR3 contains 13 residues. Deletions cut 6 bases from V and 4 bases from J, with 10 bases between. The CDR3 DNA reads TGTGCCAGCAGAGCACAGGGTAATCAGCCCCAGCATTTT. Its translation: CASRAQGNQPQHF.

This clonotype was found many times. V and J are TRBV29-1 and TRBJ1-1; no firm D call. CDR1 and CDR2 from the germline V gene are SQVTM and ANQGSEA. V was clipped by 7 bases and J by 0 bases, with 9 bases between them. The CDR3 runs to 12 residues. CDR3 sequence (DNA): TGCAGCGACGGACGGGTGAACACTGAAGCTTTCTTT. Translating it yields CSDGRVNTEAFF.

Concerning this clonotype: One base away lies a much larger clone, so this may be a sequencing read error. The chain carries TRBV5-1 and TRBJ1-4; 10 nucleotides line up with TRBD1. Germline-derived CDR1 and CDR2 are SGHRS and YFSETQ. With 4 bases clipped from V and 11 bases from J, the junction kept 8 bases outside the gene matches. The CDR3 loop spans 14 amino acids. CDR3 coding DNA: TGCGCCAGCAGCAGGACAGGGGGTGGAGATAAACTGTTTTTT. Its protein is CASSRTGGGDKLFF.

In this sample, this clonotype turned up once. V usage is TRBV7-6 and J usage is TRBJ1-1; weak D call: TRBD1 (5 bases). The CDR3 is 16 residues long. Germline V gene data show CDR1 as SGHVS and CDR2 as FNYEAQ. Trimming left V 0 bases short and J 0 bases short, with 11 bases between. For the CDR3, the DNA is TGTGCCAGCAGCTTAGCGCAGGGCGGGGTGAACACTGAAGCTTTCTTT. Translation gives CASSLAQGGVNTEAFF.

This clonotype was seen at least ten times. V gene TRBV4-1 combines with J gene TRBJ1-2; TRBD1 matches at 7 bases. The CDR3 consists of 13 residues. Per germline, CDR1 MGHRA and CDR2 YSYEKL. The V segment lost 4 bases and the J segment 4 bases; nucleotides outside the gene matches: 3. CDR3 bases: TGCGCCAGCAGCCCAGGGGGACCCTATGGCTACACCTTC. Its translation: CASSPGGPYGYTF.